This T cell receptor (beta chain) was obtained from a study of T cells after posttransplantation cyclophosphamide. Study outcomes and limitations: Later post-transplant blood repertoires were often dominated by donor CD8+ memory clones.

Sequencing was performed with immunoSEQ multiplex PCR; in TCRdb, only in-frame clones are kept and a portion is missing. The sample includes 40,000 to 55,000 clones, none of them occurring once. This related bone marrow graft donor gave peripheral blood on the day of marrow donation. Germline V gene lookup returns CDR1 LNHDA and CDR2 SQIVND (reference sequence). The length of the CDR3 is 16 residues. V shed 3 bases and J shed 0 bases, with 12 bases lying between them. This clone was seen many times. Its cognate antigen is unknown. The TCR sequence derives from a man aged 35 to 55 in good health, CMV-negative, and a related stem cell transplant donor. V gene TRBV19 combines with J gene TRBJ1-5; maybe TRBD1 (5 bases). Sequenced sample: PBMCs. The CDR3 loop reads CASSIGRGNSNQPQHF. The DNA for the CDR3 is TGTGCCAGTAGTATCGGTAGGGGAAATAGCAATCAGCCCCAGCATTTT.